This T cell receptor (beta chain) was sequenced during a study of cytomegalovirus exposure and HLA in healthy donors. There are 15 residues in the CDR3. CDR1 and CDR2 (germline): LNHNV, YYDKDF (reference sequence). Germline trimming cut 2 bases from V and 4 bases from J; bases unmatched to any gene: 7. PCR used 60 Vbeta primers and 13 Jbeta primers. The data were produced by immunoSEQ multiplex PCR, yet TCRdb's version contains in-frame clones alone and is incomplete. The repertoire has about 180,000 clones, around 75% of them found once; the top ten carry about 2.7%. The TCR comes from a male donor in good health and CMV-seronegative. The sequencing input was PBMCs. V gene TRBV15 combines with J gene TRBJ2-7, with 8 bases identical to TRBD1. CDR3 sequence reads: CATSRRRDRGYEQYF. Here the CDR3 DNA reads TGTGCCACCAGCAGACGTCGAGACAGGGGTTACGAGCAGTACTTC. Based on the CDR3 plus reference TRBV15 and TRBJ2-7, the full variable domain is DAMVIQNPRYQVTQFGKPVTLSCSQTLNHNVMYWYQQKSSQAPKLLFHYYDKDFNNEADTPDNFQSRRPNTSFCFLDIRSPGLGDTAMYLCATSRRRDRGYEQYFGPGTRLTVT.